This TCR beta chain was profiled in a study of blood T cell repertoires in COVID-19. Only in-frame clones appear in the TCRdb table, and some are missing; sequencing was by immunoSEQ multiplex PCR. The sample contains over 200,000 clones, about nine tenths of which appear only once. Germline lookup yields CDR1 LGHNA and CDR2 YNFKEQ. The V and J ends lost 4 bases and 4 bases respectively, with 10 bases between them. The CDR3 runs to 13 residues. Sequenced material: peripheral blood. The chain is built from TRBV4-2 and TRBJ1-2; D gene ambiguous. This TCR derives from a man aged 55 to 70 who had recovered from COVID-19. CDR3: CASSPVQLYGYTF. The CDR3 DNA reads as TGTGCCAGCAGCCCCGTACAGCTCTATGGCTACACCTTC.